Below, one T cell receptor (beta chain) is given with its context. Its antigen remains unknown. The sample comes from a study of T cell responses to AZD1222 COVID-19 vaccine. Generated by immunoSEQ multiplex PCR, the TCRdb table keeps only in-frame clones and is missing some. The sample comprises fewer than 85,000 clones, over 75% of which are singletons, and around 19% rests with the top ten. General study points: Spike-specific TCRs gained breadth and depth after people received two AZD1222 doses. Seropositive AZD1222 recipients at baseline numbered only 6 or 7.

The material was peripheral blood, obtained 28 days after the second AZD1222 dose. This sequence was found in an adult who received the AZD1222 COVID-19 vaccine.

The CDR3 loop reads CASSTGVGGEAFF. The CDR3 DNA reads TGTGCCAGCAGCACCGGAGTCGGGGGTGAAGCTTTCTTT. The rearrangement uses TRBV27 and TRBJ1-1, with D possibly TRBD1 on 5 matching bases. Trimming left V 6 bases short and J 7 bases short, with 15 bases between. This CDR3 is 13 amino acids long. The V gene's germline CDR1 is MNHEY and CDR2 SMNVEV (reference sequence).